This TCR beta chain was captured in a study of a mutant IDH1 vaccine in newly diagnosed glioma. Study in general: The sex distribution of treated patients was 62.5% male and around 40% female, with a mean age of approximately 40 years. Prior therapy was radiotherapy, temozolomide, or both; most received both.

On this clone itself: What it recognizes is unknown.

This table comes from immunoSEQ multiplex PCR, and its TCRdb copy is limited to in-frame clones, with some not included. Of tens of thousands of clones listed, roughly 83% were seen once; the top ten hold about 9%. The study's findings and limits: Patients showed vaccine-induced immune responses at a rate of roughly 94%.

Time point defined: week 11, during vaccination. Vaccination used 300 ug of mutant IDH1 20-mer peptide per dose, with topical imiquimod. The sample here was PBMCs, taken from a glioma patient whose treatment included an IDH1 peptide vaccine. This TCR came from a woman between 45 and 65 years old with glioma.

The CDR3 sequence is CASSFKASTNEKLFF. The CDR3 nucleotides are TGTGCCAGCAGCTTTAAGGCCAGCACTAATGAAAAACTGTTTTTT. The V call is TRBV7-2, the J call TRBJ1-4; D remains unclear. V lost 3 bases, J lost 2 bases, and 10 bases lay in between. The CDR3 consists of 15 residues. Germline V gene lookup returns CDR1 SGHTA and CDR2 FQGNSA. The whole variable domain, filled in from reference TRBV7-2 and TRBJ1-4, reads GAGVSQSPSNKVTEKGKDVELRCDPISGHTALYWYRQSLGQGLEFLIYFQGNSAPDKSGLPSDRFSAERTGGSVSTLTIQRTQQEDSAVYLCASSFKASTNEKLFFGSGTQLSVL.